This T cell receptor beta chain stems from a study of Ad26.COV2.S vaccination and SARS-CoV-2 variants. Whole-study context: Donor was one of the participants in the Ad26.COV2.S arm of the COV1001 trial. Recipients of Ad26.COV2.S got it intramuscularly, once or twice 56 days apart. Study-wide results and caveats: Non-spike TCR breadth was similar in vaccine and placebo recipients. Vaccine recipients posted higher spike-specific TCR breadth than their placebo counterparts.

Concerning this clone itself: Its antigen is currently unknown.

As for treatment: some 19 received Ad26.COV2.S at low or high dose, single or two shots; about 5 received placebo; per-sample allocation not given. Sample collection was performed on day 63 after the first vaccine or placebo injection. Here immunoSEQ multiplex PCR was the method, and the copy in TCRdb shows in-frame clones only, minus some. This table has around 300,000 clones, about 88% appearing once. The starting material was peripheral blood, obtained in a trial of Ad26.COV2.S vaccine versus placebo. This clonotype originated in a person between 18 and 65 years old who received the Ad26.COV2.S COVID-19 vaccine or a placebo.

The CDR3 here is CASSLKLRTGGSDTQYF. The CDR3 DNA reads TGCGCCAGCAGCTTAAAACTACGGACAGGGGGCTCAGATACGCAGTATTTT. The V call is TRBV5-1, the J call TRBJ2-3; 11 bases align to TRBD1. CDR1 is SGHRS and CDR2 is YFSETQ in the germline V gene. The CDR3 has 17 residues. Trimming took 2 bases from V and 4 from J; bases not matched to a gene: 9.